Sequencing of this TCR beta chain was carried out in a study of blood T cell repertoires in COVID-19. Sequenced by immunoSEQ multiplex PCR; TCRdb stores in-frame clones only, minus some. The sample lists about 80,000 clones, around 76% occurring once. The germline gives CDR1 SGHVS, CDR2 FNYEAQ. V lost 3 bases to trimming and J lost 0 bases, with 12 bases between them. The CDR3 is made up of 16 amino acids. This chain joins TRBV7-6 and TRBJ1-3; D is perhaps TRBD1 (5 bases). The source material was peripheral blood. The clonotype originates from a human donor in a cohort sampled during active COVID-19. The CDR3 protein is CASSLDTGFSGNTIYF. DNA for the CDR3: TGTGCCAGCAGCTTGGATACAGGTTTCTCTGGAAACACCATATATTTT.